The T cell receptor (beta chain) described here comes from a study of cytomegalovirus exposure and HLA in healthy donors (dated by TCRdb to between 2016 and 2019). Turning to the overall study: The roughly 650 repertoires of the first cohort and the roughly 110 validation repertoires were produced on the same platform, according to a later analysis. The study was designed to test whether signatures of past pathogen exposure could be identified by cataloging public T cell receptors. Besides the first cohort of under 700 subjects, a separate validation cohort made up of some 110 different subjects was used. High-throughput TCR immunosequencing, statistical association of individual TCRs with disease status, and machine learning were combined to predict cytomegalovirus infection status.

About this clone: Its antigen remains unidentified. No much larger clonotype is one base removed from it; base qualities were not supplied.

What the research found in general, with its limitations: Subsequent analysis determined that TCRs grouped into clusters in the first cohort also showed a tendency toward co-occurrence across the approximately 120 validation repertoires, and 85% to 95% of cluster scores exceeded 0. Three of the identified cytomegalovirus-associated TCR beta chains were confirmed in vitro to be specific for cytomegalovirus antigens. It was suggested by the authors that the approach could potentially be generalized to other disease states and immunological phenotypes. A later analysis lacked HLA typing for the validation cohort, so it scored co-occurrence in that cohort across all 110 or so repertoires. The study gave a list of some 150 TCR beta chains associated with cytomegalovirus. Cytomegalovirus status was reported to be diagnosed by the classifier with high specificity and sensitivity in both the original and validation cohorts. While some public TCRs were present in many individuals, most TCR sequences turned up only very rarely across donors.

Library preparation used the immunoSEQ multiplex PCR assay. The study's own analysis went as follows. A statistical classification framework was built for diagnosing cytomegalovirus status from the catalog of TCR beta chain sequences. In TCRdb, the immuneACCESS table is reduced to in-frame sequences with V and J assigned. These tables do not hold every clone; where another copy was compared, an unresolved V gene accounts for under half, and the others remain unexplained. The V and J calls and the clone size are those of that table, but D and trimming were determined from the DNA. The sample includes nearly 200,000 clones, with 80% to 90% observed a single time. The top ten clonotypes cover 10% to 15% of the sample. Donors formed part of the validation cohort, which comprised 95 to 150 subjects and was distinct from the first cohort of under 850 subjects. This TCR was recovered from a woman aged 25 to 39 in good health and CMV-seropositive. The sequencing sample was made of PBMCs.

The DNA sequence reads TGTGCCAGCAGCCCCTCGGGACTAGCCATCGGGGAGCTGTTTTTT. Its protein reads: CASSPSGLAIGELFF. The rearranged segments are TRBV11-2 and TRBJ2-2; TRBD2 fits 9 bases in the junction. Spanning cysteine to phenylalanine, the CDR3 consists of 15 amino acids. Only the CDR3 DNA is retained, 45 bases long and in frame from the first base. Based on the germline V gene, the CDR1 and CDR2 sequences are SGHAT and FQNNGV. V ends up 5 bases short and J 7 bases short, with an unmatched junction base count of 8. Reference TRBV11-2 and TRBJ2-2 proteins supply the regions before and after the CDR3; the full variable domain is: EAGVAQSPRYKIIEKRQSVAFWCNPISGHATLYWYQQILGQGPKLLIQFQNNGVVDDSQLPKDRFSAERLKGVDSTLKIQPAKLEDSAVYLCASSPSGLAIGELFFGEGSRLTVL.